One and the same sample provided the 15 T cell receptor beta chains below, sequenced in a study of cytomegalovirus exposure and HLA in healthy donors. PCR involved 60 Vbeta and 13 Jbeta primers. Here immunoSEQ multiplex PCR was the method, and the copy in TCRdb shows in-frame clones only, minus some. Of around 120,000 clones listed, over 60% were seen once; the top ten hold 1%. Sequenced input: PBMCs. The source of these receptors is a human donor in good health.

J is TRBJ2-7 and V is TRBV20-1; TRBD1 is a possible D gene (5 bases). The germline gives CDR1 DFQATT, CDR2 SNEGSKA (reference sequence). V was cut by 7 bases and J by 1 base, with 8 bases left in between. The CDR3 totals 11 residues. The CDR3 sequence is CSVTGSYEQYF. In DNA form, the CDR3 reads TGCAGTGTTACAGGTTCCTACGAGCAGTACTTC.

This chain joins TRBV9 and TRBJ2-6; D unresolved. Trimming cost V 0 bases and J 0 bases, with 4 bases left between them. The CDR3 is 15 amino acids. Germline CDR1 SGDLS, CDR2 YYNGEE. The CDR3 region has the DNA TGTGCCAGCAGCGTAGGCAGCTCTGGGGCCAACGTCCTGACTTTC. Its protein product is CASSVGSSGANVLTF.

The chain recombines TRBV4-2 with TRBJ1-1; D is uncertain. The CDR3 runs 15 residues. V was clipped by 0 bases and J by 8 bases, with 16 bases between them. The germline V gene has CDR1 LGHNA and CDR2 YNFKEQ. This chain's CDR3 is CASSQDSRALREAFF. The CDR3 bases are TGTGCCAGCAGCCAAGATTCACGCGCCCTTAGAGAAGCTTTCTTT.

This clone has only a few counts. This chain joins TRBV14 and TRBJ1-1; TRBD1 is a possible D gene (5 bases). Deletions cut 2 bases from V and 4 bases from J, with 8 bases between. This CDR3 comprises 13 residues. Germline V gene sequence: CDR1 SGHDN, CDR2 FVKESK. CDR3 residues: CASSQFGGTEAFF. CDR3 sequence (DNA): TGTGCCAGCAGCCAATTCGGGGGCACTGAAGCTTTCTTT.

The chain has TRBV5-6 and TRBJ2-1; 8 bases match TRBD1. V gave up 3 bases and J gave up 9 bases; unmatched junction bases: 8. This CDR3 comprises 14 residues. The germline CDR1 and CDR2 sequences are SGHDT and YYEEEE. CDR3 in DNA: TGTGCCAGCAGCTCCGGGACAGGATGGGTTGAGCAGTTCTTC. Its protein product is CASSSGTGWVEQFF.

The V and J genes are TRBV11-2 and TRBJ1-4; tentatively, D is TRBD1 (6 bases). Germline assignment: CDR1 SGHAT and CDR2 FQNNGV. V was pared by 4 bases and J by 4 bases, with 16 bases between. This CDR3 has 16 amino acids. CDR3 DNA: TGTGCCAGCAGCTCGTTTAGACAGGCCCTTAATGAAAAACTGTTTTTT. It encodes CASSSFRQALNEKLFF.

This sequence joins TRBV28 and TRBJ2-1; 9 nucleotides match TRBD2. The ends lost 5 bases at V and 3 bases at J; junction bases unmatched: 8. The CDR3 has 16 residues. Germline V gene lookup returns CDR1 MDHEN and CDR2 SYDVKM. The CDR3 nucleotides read TGTGCCAGCAGTCTACGTTTAGCGGGGGACTACAATGAGCAGTTCTTC. This gives the protein CASSLRLAGDYNEQFF.

This clone was seen a few times. At the DNA level, this CDR3 is encoded by other sequences in the same sample as well. This chain connects TRBV9 to TRBJ2-5; D is unclear. V lost 0 bases to trimming and J lost 2 bases, with 5 bases between them. The CDR3 spans 13 residues. The germline V gene has CDR1 SGDLS and CDR2 YYNGEE. This CDR3 reads CASSVGGQETQYF. Written as DNA, the CDR3 is TGTGCCAGCAGCGTAGGAGGACAAGAGACCCAGTACTTC.

V usage is TRBV19 and J usage is TRBJ1-6; the match to TRBD1 covers 7 bases. J lost 10 bases, V lost 5 bases, and 5 bases had no gene match. This CDR3 has 13 residues. Germline V gives CDR1 LNHDA, CDR2 SQIVND (reference sequence). The CDR3 DNA reads as TGTGCCAGTAGTTCCACAGGGGACTCACCCCTCCACTTT. Translated, it gives CASSSTGDSPLHF.

The V call is TRBV28, the J call TRBJ2-5; 8 nucleotides match TRBD1. Per the germline V gene, CDR1 is MDHEN and CDR2 is SYDVKM. This CDR3 is built from 16 residues. After removal of 2 bases from V and 2 bases from J, the junction contained 7 bases not matched to a gene. The CDR3 reads CASSLAQNRGQETQYF. The DNA of the CDR3 is TGTGCCAGCAGTTTAGCACAAAACAGGGGGCAAGAGACCCAGTACTTC.

The rearrangement links TRBV7-6 to TRBJ1-1; TRBD1 matches at 7 bases. J was trimmed by 4 bases and V by 1 base; bases with no gene match: 9. Germline-derived CDR1 and CDR2 are SGHVS and FNYEAQ. The CDR3 length is 16 residues. The CDR3 sequence is CASSLGKTGLATEAFF. The CDR3 region has the DNA TGTGCCAGCAGCTTAGGAAAGACAGGGCTGGCCACTGAAGCTTTCTTT.

The chain combines TRBV19 with TRBJ2-1; 11 bases are shared with TRBD2. The CDR3 covers 12 residues. V was pared by 6 bases and J by 12 bases, with 4 bases of the junction left unmatched. Germline V gene sequence: CDR1 LNHDA, CDR2 SQIVND (reference sequence). CDR3 in amino acids: CASRVTSGAQFF. CDR3 sequence (DNA): TGTGCCAGTAGGGTGACTAGCGGGGCGCAGTTCTTC.

The rearrangement joins TRBV7-6 to TRBJ1-5; tentative D call: TRBD1 (5 bases). This CDR3 contains 14 residues. Germline V lookup: CDR1 SGHVS, CDR2 FNYEAQ. The V end was cut by 3 bases, the J end by 4 bases, with 10 bases between. The CDR3 spells CASSLGGWNQPQHF. The CDR3 bases are TGTGCCAGCAGCTTGGGGGGTTGGAATCAGCCCCAGCATTTT.

The chain joins TRBV4-1 to TRBJ2-2; 7 bases line up with TRBD1. Unmatched junction bases numbered 7, after V lost 5 bases and J lost 4 bases. The CDR3 is made up of 15 amino acids. The germline CDR1 and CDR2 sequences are MGHRA and YSYEKL. The CDR3 here is CASSDWTGPTGELFF. Here the CDR3 DNA reads TGCGCCAGCAGCGACTGGACAGGCCCCACCGGGGAGCTGTTTTTT.

This clone turned up a few times. The rearrangement joins TRBV2 to TRBJ2-3, with TRBD2 matching 10 bases. With 4 bases clipped from V and 8 bases from J, the junction kept 9 bases outside the gene matches. This CDR3 spans 15 amino acids. The germline gives CDR1 SNHLY, CDR2 FYNNEI. The CDR3 nucleotides are TGTGCCAGCAGTGTCCCGGCGGTAGCGGGGGGTACGCAGTATTTT. Translated: CASSVPAVAGGTQYF.